These T cell receptor beta chains were read from a single sample in a study of T cell responses to AZD1222 COVID-19 vaccine. Assay: immunoSEQ multiplex PCR; the TCRdb copy retains only in-frame clones and omits some. The repertoire includes 94,000 or so clones, 90% of them detected once, and about a quarter sits in the top ten. This sample comprised peripheral blood, obtained on day 0 of AZD1222 vaccination. The source is an adult in good health. Each CDR3 is given with its conserved first and last residue. A D gene is named only where the DNA matches it firmly. Where a row states a size, it is once, few, many or the class of an expanded clone; other rows omit it.

clone size | J gene | V gene | D gene | CDR3 protein | CDR3 DNA
- | TRBJ1-6 | TRBV2 | TRBD1 | CASLPGQGNSPLHF | TGTGCCAGTTTACCGGGACAGGGGAATTCACCCCTCCACTTT
- | TRBJ1-4 | TRBV3-1/TRBV3-2 | TRBD1 | CASSQDPGTGSEKLFF | TGTGCCAGCAGCCAAGATCCGGGGACAGGTAGTGAAAAACTGTTTTTT
- | TRBJ2-1 | TRBV18 | - | CASSRLEGSNNEQFF | TGTGCCAGCTCACGGCTAGAGGGTTCGAACAATGAGCAGTTCTTC
- | TRBJ2-1 | TRBV7-2 | - | CASRLEGEQFF | TGTGCCAGCAGGTTGGAGGGTGAGCAGTTCTTC
- | TRBJ1-1 | TRBV15 | TRBD1 | CATSRVGTANTEAFF | TGTGCCACCAGCAGAGTTGGGACAGCGAACACTGAAGCTTTCTTT
- | TRBJ1-2 | TRBV7-9 | TRBD1 | CASSLASGGRYGYTF | TGTGCCAGCAGCTTAGCCTCAGGGGGACGCTATGGCTACACCTTC
- | TRBJ2-2 | TRBV5-5 | - | CASSSTGINTGELFF | TGTGCCAGCAGCTCCACAGGGATAAACACCGGGGAGCTGTTTTTT
- | TRBJ2-3 | TRBV7-9 | TRBD2 | CASSPTSGADTQYF | TGTGCCAGCAGCCCGACTAGCGGGGCAGATACGCAGTATTTT
once | TRBJ2-5 | TRBV19 | - | CASRQGGETQYF | TGTGCCAGTAGGCAGGGAGGAGAGACCCAGTACTTC
- | TRBJ2-7 | TRBV3-1/TRBV3-2 | TRBD1 | CASSQEGGQDF | TGTGCCAGCAGCCAAGAAGGAGGACAGGACTTC
- | TRBJ2-1 | TRBV27 | - | CASSPGAPYNEQFF | TGTGCCAGCAGCCCGGGGGCCCCCTACAATGAGCAGTTCTTC
- | TRBJ1-1 | TRBV7-3 | - | CASSLLGGTEAFF | TGTGCCAGCAGCCTCCTGGGGGGGACTGAAGCTTTCTTT
- | TRBJ2-7 | TRBV28 | TRBD2 | CASSPGGSSSYEQYF | TGTGCCAGCAGTCCGGGGGGGTCGAGCTCCTACGAGCAGTACTTC
- | TRBJ2-1 | TRBV20-1 | TRBD2 | CSASKLAGGFGDEQFF | TGCAGTGCTAGTAAGCTAGCGGGAGGGTTCGGCGATGAGCAGTTCTTC
- | TRBJ1-1 | TRBV6-2/TRBV6-3 | TRBD1 | CASSTDRVRRTEAFF | TGTGCCAGCAGTACGGACAGGGTCAGAAGGACTGAAGCTTTCTTT
few | TRBJ1-2 | TRBV7-2 | - | CASSINSGTSYGYTF | TGTGCCAGCAGCATAAACTCCGGGACAAGCTATGGCTACACCTTC
- | TRBJ1-2 | TRBV6-5 | - | CASSIQLNYGYTF | TGTGCCAGCAGCATACAGCTTAACTATGGCTACACCTTC
- | TRBJ1-1 | TRBV12-3/TRBV12-4 | - | CASSRSEFTEAFF | TGTGCCAGCAGTCGCTCCGAATTTACAGAAGCTTTCTTT
- | TRBJ1-1 | TRBV9 | - | CASSVAMNTEAFF | TGTGCCAGCAGCGTAGCAATGAACACTGAAGCTTTCTTT
- | TRBJ2-1 | TRBV24-1 | - | CATSDPGPGYNEQFF | TGTGCCACCAGTGACCCGGGACCGGGGTACAATGAGCAGTTCTTC
- | TRBJ1-2 | TRBV27 | TRBD1 | CASSLWGTGGTANYGYTF | TGTGCCAGCAGTTTGTGGGGGACAGGGGGTACGGCTAACTATGGCTACACCTTC
- | TRBJ1-5 | TRBV6-5 | - | CASRSRDVQPQHF | TGTGCCAGCAGGTCCCGGGACGTTCAGCCCCAGCATTTT
- | TRBJ1-1 | TRBV7-2 | - | CASSLAQGDTEAFF | TGTGCCAGCAGCTTAGCGCAGGGAGACACTGAAGCTTTCTTT
- | TRBJ1-5 | TRBV3-1/TRBV3-2 | TRBD1 | CASSQQGAGQPQHF | TGTGCCAGCAGCCAACAGGGGGCAGGGCAGCCCCAGCATTTT
- | TRBJ2-3 | TRBV7-3 | TRBD2 | CASSPAPGLAGPDTQYF | TGTGCCAGCAGTCCGGCACCGGGACTAGCAGGCCCAGATACGCAGTATTTT
- | TRBJ2-7 | TRBV5-1 | - | CASSFAGVEQYF | TGCGCCAGCAGCTTCGCAGGGGTCGAGCAGTACTTC
- | TRBJ2-1 | TRBV27 | TRBD1 | CASSFGQGTVNEQFF | TGTGCCAGCAGTTTCGGACAGGGGACAGTGAATGAGCAGTTCTTC
few | TRBJ2-5 | TRBV25-1 | - | CASRWRPTWETQYF | TGTGCCAGCAGATGGAGGCCGACCTGGGAGACCCAGTACTTC
- | TRBJ2-7 | TRBV3-1/TRBV3-2 | TRBD2 | CASSQEVTSVSYEQYF | TGTGCCAGCAGCCAAGAAGTAACTAGCGTCTCCTACGAGCAGTACTTC